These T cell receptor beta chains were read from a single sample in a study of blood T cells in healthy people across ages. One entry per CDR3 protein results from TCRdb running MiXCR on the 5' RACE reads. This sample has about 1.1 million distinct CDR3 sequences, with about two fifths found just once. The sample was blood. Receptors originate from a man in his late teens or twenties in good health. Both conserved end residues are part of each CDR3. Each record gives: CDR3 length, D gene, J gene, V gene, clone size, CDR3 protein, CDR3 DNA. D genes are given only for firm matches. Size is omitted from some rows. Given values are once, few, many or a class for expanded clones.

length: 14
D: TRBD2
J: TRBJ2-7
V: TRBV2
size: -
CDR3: CASSGGLADYEQYF
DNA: TGTGCCAGCAGTGGGGGACTAGCGGATTACGAGCAGTACTTC

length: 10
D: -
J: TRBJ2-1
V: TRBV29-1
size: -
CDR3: CSVHYNEQFF
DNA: TGCAGCGTACACTACAATGAGCAGTTCTTC

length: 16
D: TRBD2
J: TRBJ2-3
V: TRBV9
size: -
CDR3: CASSVGLAENTETQYF
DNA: TGTGCCAGCAGCGTCGGACTAGCAGAAAACACAGAGACGCAGTATTTT

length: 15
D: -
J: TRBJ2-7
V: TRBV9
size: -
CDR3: CASSVGWAGSYEQYF
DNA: TGTGCCAGCAGCGTAGGGTGGGCAGGGTCCTACGAGCAGTACTTC

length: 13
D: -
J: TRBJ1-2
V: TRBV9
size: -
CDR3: CASSPPAGYGYTF
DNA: TGTGCCAGCAGCCCCCCCGCGGGCTATGGCTACACCTTC

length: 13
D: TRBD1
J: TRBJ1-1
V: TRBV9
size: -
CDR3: CASSARDRGGAFF
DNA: TGTGCCAGCAGCGCCCGGGACAGAGGCGGAGCTTTCTTT

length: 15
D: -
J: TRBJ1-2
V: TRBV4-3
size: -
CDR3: CASSQDQGLWNGYTF
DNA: TGCGCCAGTAGCCAAGATCAGGGGCTTTGGAATGGCTACACCTTC

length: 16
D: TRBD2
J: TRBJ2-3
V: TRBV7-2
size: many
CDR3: CASSLTSGASTDTQYF
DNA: TGTGCCAGCAGCTTAACTAGCGGGGCTAGCACAGATACGCAGTATTTT

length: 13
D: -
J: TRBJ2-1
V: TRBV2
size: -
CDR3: CASTLGRNNEQFF
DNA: TGTGCCAGCACGTTGGGCAGGAACAATGAGCAGTTCTTC

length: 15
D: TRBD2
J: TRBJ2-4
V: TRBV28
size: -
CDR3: CASSKPLAGGSIQYF
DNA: TGTGCCAGCAGTAAACCACTAGCGGGGGGGAGCATTCAGTACTTC

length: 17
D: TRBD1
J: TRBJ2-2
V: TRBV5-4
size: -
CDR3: CASSLLYNRGNTGELFF
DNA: TGTGCCAGCAGCTTACTATATAACAGGGGAAACACCGGGGAGCTGTTTTTT

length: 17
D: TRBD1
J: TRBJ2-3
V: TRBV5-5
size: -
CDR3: CASSLEGQGMGTDTQYF
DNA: TGTGCCAGCAGCTTGGAGGGACAGGGGATGGGCACAGATACGCAGTATTTT

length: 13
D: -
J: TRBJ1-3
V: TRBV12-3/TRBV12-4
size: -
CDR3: CASSRTSGNTIYF
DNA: TGTGCCAGCAGCCGCACCTCTGGAAACACCATATATTTT

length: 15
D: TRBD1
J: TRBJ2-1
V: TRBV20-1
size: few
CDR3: CSARDRGTGSYEQFF
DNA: TGCAGTGCTAGAGATCGGGGGACAGGGTCCTATGAGCAGTTCTTC

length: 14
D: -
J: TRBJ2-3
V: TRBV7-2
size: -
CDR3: CASSASGFSDTQYF
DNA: TGTGCCAGCAGCGCAAGCGGGTTCTCAGATACGCAGTATTTT

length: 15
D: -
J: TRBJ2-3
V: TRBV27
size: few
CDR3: CASSANRGGTDTQYF
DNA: TGTGCCAGCAGTGCAAACAGGGGAGGGACAGATACGCAGTATTTT

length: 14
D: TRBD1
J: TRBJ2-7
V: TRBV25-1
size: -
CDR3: CASSANDRGHEQYF
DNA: TGTGCCAGCAGTGCGAACGACAGGGGGCACGAGCAGTACTTC

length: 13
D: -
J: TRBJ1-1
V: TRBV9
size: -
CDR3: CASMGEQNTEAFF
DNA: TGTGCCAGCATGGGGGAACAGAACACTGAAGCTTTCTTT

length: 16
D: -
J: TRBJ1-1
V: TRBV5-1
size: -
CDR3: CASSAATEKEGTEAFF
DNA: TGCGCCAGCAGCGCCGCCACGGAGAAAGAGGGCACTGAAGCTTTCTTT

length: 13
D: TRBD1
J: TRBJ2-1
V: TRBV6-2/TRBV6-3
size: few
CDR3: CASNQGAYNEQFF
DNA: TGTGCCAGCAATCAGGGGGCCTACAATGAGCAGTTCTTC

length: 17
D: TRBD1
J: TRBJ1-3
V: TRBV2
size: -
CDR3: CASSTAGQGSSGNTIYF
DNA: TGTGCCAGCAGTACCGCTGGACAGGGGAGCTCTGGAAACACCATATATTTT

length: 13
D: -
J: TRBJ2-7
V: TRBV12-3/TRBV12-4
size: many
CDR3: CASSLAGNYEQYF
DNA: TGTGCCAGCAGCTTAGCCGGGAACTACGAGCAGTACTTC

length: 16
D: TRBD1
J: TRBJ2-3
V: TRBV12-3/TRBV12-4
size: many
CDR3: CASSLDRQGSTDTQYF
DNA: TGTGCCAGCAGCCTAGACCGACAGGGATCCACAGATACGCAGTATTTT

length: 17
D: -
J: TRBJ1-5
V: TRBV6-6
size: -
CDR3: CASSYSREVARYQPQHF
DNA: TGTGCCAGCAGTTACTCGAGGGAGGTCGCCCGCTATCAGCCCCAGCATTTT

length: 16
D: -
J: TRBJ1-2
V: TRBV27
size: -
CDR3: CASSLLTAGEGVGYTF
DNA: TGTGCCAGCAGTTTATTGACGGCAGGGGAAGGCGTTGGCTACACCTTC

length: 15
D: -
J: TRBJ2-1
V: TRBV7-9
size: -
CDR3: CASSQHLDPNNELFF
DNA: TGTGCCAGCAGCCAGCACCTGGACCCCAACAATGAACTGTTCTTC

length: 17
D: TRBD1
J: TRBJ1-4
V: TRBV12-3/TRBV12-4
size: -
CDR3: CASSFSDRGTMGEKLFF
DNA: TGTGCCAGCAGTTTTTCGGACAGGGGAACTATGGGTGAAAAACTGTTTTTT

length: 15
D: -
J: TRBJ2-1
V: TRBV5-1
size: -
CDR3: CASSSRDSDYNEQFF
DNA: TGCGCCAGCAGCTCCCGGGACTCCGACTATAATGAGCAGTTCTTC

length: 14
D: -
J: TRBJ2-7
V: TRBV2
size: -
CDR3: CASRATQISYEQYF
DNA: TGTGCCAGTCGCGCGACCCAGATCTCCTACGAGCAGTACTTC

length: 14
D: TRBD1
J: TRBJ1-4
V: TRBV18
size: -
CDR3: CASSPDRENEKLFF
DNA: TGTGCCAGCTCTCCTGACAGGGAGAATGAAAAACTGTTTTTT

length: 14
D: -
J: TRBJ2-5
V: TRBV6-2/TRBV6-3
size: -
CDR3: CASSPNWGQETQYF
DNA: TGTGCCAGCAGCCCTAATTGGGGACAAGAGACCCAGTACTTC

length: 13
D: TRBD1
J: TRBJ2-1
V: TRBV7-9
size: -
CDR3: CASMGQPYNEQFF
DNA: TGTGCCAGCATGGGACAGCCCTACAATGAGCAGTTCTTC

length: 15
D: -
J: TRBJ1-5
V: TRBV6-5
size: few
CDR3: CASSYGINSNQPQHF
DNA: TGTGCCAGCAGTTACGGCATTAATAGCAATCAGCCCCAGCATTTT

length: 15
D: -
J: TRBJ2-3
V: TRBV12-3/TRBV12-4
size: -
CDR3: CASSLSDGGWDTQYF
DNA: TGTGCCAGCAGTTTATCCGATGGGGGTTGGGATACGCAGTATTTT

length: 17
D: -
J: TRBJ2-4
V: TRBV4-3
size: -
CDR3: CASSQDPGSRRRVIQYF
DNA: TGCGCCAGCAGCCAAGATCCAGGTTCACGGCGGCGCGTCATTCAGTACTTC

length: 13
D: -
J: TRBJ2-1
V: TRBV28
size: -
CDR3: CASRPTGNHEQFF
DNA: TGTGCCAGCAGGCCCACAGGGAACCATGAGCAGTTCTTC

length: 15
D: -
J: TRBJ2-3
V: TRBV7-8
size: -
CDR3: CASSLASGRTDTQYF
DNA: TGTGCCAGCAGCTTAGCGTCGGGACGCACAGATACGCAGTATTTT

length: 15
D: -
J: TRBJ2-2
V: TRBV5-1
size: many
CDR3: CASSLVQGNTGELFF
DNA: TGCGCCAGCAGCTTGGTTCAGGGGAACACCGGGGAGCTGTTTTTT

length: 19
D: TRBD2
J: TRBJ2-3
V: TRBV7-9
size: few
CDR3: CASTPQNLLAGSLEDTQYF
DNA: TGTGCCAGCACCCCCCAGAACCTATTAGCGGGGTCACTTGAGGATACGCAGTATTTT

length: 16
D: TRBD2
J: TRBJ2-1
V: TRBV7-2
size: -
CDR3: CASSPLGGGGYNEQFF
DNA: TGTGCCAGCAGCCCATTGGGTGGCGGGGGGTACAATGAGCAGTTCTTC

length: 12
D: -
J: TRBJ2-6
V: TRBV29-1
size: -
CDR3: CSVAAGANVLTF
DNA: TGCAGCGTTGCAGCTGGGGCCAACGTCCTGACTTTC

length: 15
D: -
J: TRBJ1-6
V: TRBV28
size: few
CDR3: CATSTVRGYSSPLHF
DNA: TGTGCCACATCGACGGTCCGAGGGTATAGTTCACCCCTCCACTTT